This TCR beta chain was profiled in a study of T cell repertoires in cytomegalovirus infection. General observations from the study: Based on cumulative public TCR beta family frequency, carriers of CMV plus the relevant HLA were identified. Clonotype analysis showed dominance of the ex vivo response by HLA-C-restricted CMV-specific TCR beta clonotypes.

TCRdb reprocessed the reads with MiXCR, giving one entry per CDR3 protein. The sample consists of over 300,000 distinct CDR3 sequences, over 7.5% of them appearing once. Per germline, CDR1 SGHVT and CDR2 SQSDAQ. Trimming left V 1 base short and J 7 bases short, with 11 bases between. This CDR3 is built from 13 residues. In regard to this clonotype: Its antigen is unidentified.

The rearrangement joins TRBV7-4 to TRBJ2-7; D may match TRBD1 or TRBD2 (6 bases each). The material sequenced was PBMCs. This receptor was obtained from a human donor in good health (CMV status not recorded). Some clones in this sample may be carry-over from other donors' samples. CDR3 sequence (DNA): TGTGCCAGCAGCTTAGGGGGGGCCGCAGAGCAGTACTTC. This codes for CASSLGGAAEQYF.